The 19 T cell receptor beta chains listed next were all sequenced from one sample in a study of T cells in Graves' hyperthyroidism and ophthalmopathy. The investigators amplified TCR beta CDR3 regions from RNA transcripts. With the HTBI primer set, the TCR CDR3 went through a first round of RT-PCR. TCRdb analysed the multiplex PCR reads with MiXCR anew, one entry per CDR3 protein. The sample holds around 480,000 distinct CDR3 sequences; 13% to 15% are singletons and the top ten take less than 20%. The specimen was blood. These receptors came from a woman younger than 35 with Graves' hyperthyroidism.

V is TRBV9 and J is TRBJ2-1; TRBD2 aligns across 7 bases. The germline CDR1 and CDR2 sequences are SGDLS and YYNGEE. CDR3 length equals 15 residues. J lost 7 bases, V lost 1 base, and 8 bases had no gene match. CDR3 amino acids: CASSVLAGAGNEQFF. CDR3 nucleotide sequence: TGTGCCAGCAGCGTACTTGCGGGAGCTGGTAATGAGCAGTTCTTC.

Regarding this clonotype: One end of the junction varies from germline; a read error may be responsible. The chain couples TRBV25-1 to TRBJ1-1, with 7 bases fitting TRBD1. Looked up from germline, CDR1 is MGHDK and CDR2 is SYGVNS. The CDR3 length is 13 residues. CDR3 nucleotides: TGTGCCGGCAGAAGGGGGCTTGGCACTGAAGCTTTCTTT. As protein: CAGRRGLGTEAFF.

This clonotype appeared a few times. The J gene is TRBJ2-7, the V gene TRBV5-1; no reliable D call. Germline CDR1 reads SGHRS; CDR2 reads YFSETQ. The CDR3 is 14 residues long. V lost 2 bases, J lost 0 bases, and 9 bases lay in between. The CDR3 reads CASSFEVISYEQYF. The DNA of the CDR3 is TGCGCCAGCAGCTTCGAGGTTATCTCCTACGAGCAGTACTTC.

Ten or more counts support this clonotype. The chain recombines TRBV2 with TRBJ2-3, with 10 positions matching TRBD2. This CDR3 comprises 15 residues. Germline CDR1 reads SNHLY; CDR2 reads FYNNEI. V dropped 6 bases and J dropped 1; count of bases not matched to a gene: 4. CDR3 amino acids: CASRALAGGTDTQYF. The CDR3 DNA sequence: TGTGCCAGCAGAGCCCTAGCGGGAGGCACAGATACGCAGTATTTT.

This clonotype was picked up many times. V is TRBV7-8 and J is TRBJ2-3; D is ambiguous. The CDR3 consists of 13 residues. V was shortened by 5 bases and J by 3 bases, with 9 bases between the two germline ends. Looked up from germline, CDR1 is SGHVS and CDR2 is FQNEAQ. CDR3 residues: CASSPIGTDTQYF. In nucleotides, the CDR3 is TGTGCCAGCAGCCCAATAGGTACAGATACGCAGTATTTT.

The chain carries TRBV19 and TRBJ2-5, with 9 bases matching TRBD1. The trim removed 6 bases at V and 5 bases at J, leaving 4 bases unmatched. The CDR3 is 13 residues long. From germline, CDR1 is LNHDA and CDR2 SQIVND (reference sequence). The CDR3 here is CASRDRGWETQYF. In DNA, the CDR3 is TGTGCCAGTAGGGACAGGGGTTGGGAGACCCAGTACTTC. Supplemented by reference TRBV19 and TRBJ2-5, the full variable domain reads DGGITQSPKYLFRKEGQNVTLSCEQNLNHDAMYWYRQDPGQGLRLIYYSQIVNDFQKGDIAEGYSVSREKKESFPLTVTSAQKNPTAFYLCASRDRGWETQYFGPGTRLLVL.

Notes on this clonotype: A much larger clone lies a single base off, so this may be a read error. This rearrangement joins TRBV3-1 to TRBJ1-2; no reliable D call. V was cut by 2 bases and J by 7 bases, with 5 bases left in between. This CDR3 is built from 11 residues. The germline gives CDR1 LGHDT, CDR2 YNNKEL (reference sequence). The CDR3 DNA sequence: TGTGCCAGCAGCCAACTGGGTGGCTACACCTTC. It specifies CASSQLGGYTF.

There are many counts of this clonotype. V gene TRBV6-5 combines with J gene TRBJ1-2; D remains ambiguous. Trimming took off 0 bases at V and 4 bases at J, with 12 bases between the two ends. Germline V gene lookup returns CDR1 MNHEY and CDR2 SVGAGI. CDR3 size: 15 residues. Here the CDR3 reads CASSYSYINPYGYTF. In DNA form, the CDR3 reads TGTGCCAGCAGTTACTCGTACATTAACCCCTATGGCTACACCTTC.

V gene TRBV5-1 combines with J gene TRBJ2-5; 9 nucleotides line up with TRBD1. Per germline, CDR1 SGHRS and CDR2 YFSETQ. V trimming: 0 bases; J trimming: 1 base; junction bases outside the gene matches: 1. This CDR3 contains 15 residues. CDR3 DNA: TGCGCCAGCAGCTTGGTGGGACAGGGCCAAGAGACCCAGTACTTC. Residues: CASSLVGQGQETQYF.

The J gene is TRBJ2-4, the V gene TRBV6-1; TRBD2 aligns across 7 bases. CDR3 length: 17 amino acids. With 4 bases clipped from V and 4 bases from J, the junction kept 13 bases outside the gene matches. The germline CDR1 and CDR2 sequences are MNHNS and SASEGT. CDR3 protein: CASSVGREWGTKNIQYF. CDR3 coding DNA: TGTGCCAGCAGTGTGGGGAGGGAGTGGGGTACTAAAAACATTCAGTACTTC.

In regard to this clonotype: Possible read error: a much larger clone is one base away. The V and J genes are TRBV29-1 and TRBJ2-3, with 8 positions matching TRBD2. The CDR3 has 12 residues. V was clipped by 8 bases and J by 7 bases; unmatched bases: 8. CDR1 and CDR2 from the germline V gene are SQVTM and ANQGSEA. The CDR3 DNA sequence: TGCAGCATCCAGCGGGAGCTAAATACGCAGTATTTT. The encoded protein is CSIQRELNTQYF.

This clonotype was observed at least ten times. The gene calls are TRBV6-5 and TRBJ1-2, with D possibly matching TRBD1 (5 bases). Germline assignment: CDR1 MNHEY and CDR2 SVGAGI. V was clipped by 0 bases and J by 1 base, with 12 bases between them. The CDR3 sequence is 16 residues long. In nucleotides, the CDR3 is TGTGCCAGCAGTTACTCGGGGGGAACCCTTAACTATGGCTACACCTTC. Residues: CASSYSGGTLNYGYTF.

This clonotype has more than one count but fewer than ten. A much larger clone lies one base from this, so it may be a read error. V and J are TRBV2 and TRBJ2-3; TRBD2 agrees at 11 bases. The CDR3 consists of 15 residues. Germline CDR1 is SNHLY and CDR2 is FYNNEI. DNA for the CDR3: TGTGCCAGCATCCTTAGCGGGAGGGGGACAGATGCGCAGTATTTT. This sequence encodes CASILSGRGTDAQYF. Filled out from reference TRBV2 and TRBJ2-3, the complete variable domain reads EPEVTQTPSHQVTQMGQEVILRCVPISNHLYFYWYRQILGQKVEFLVSFYNNEISEKSEIFDDQFSVERPDGSNFTLKIRSTKLEDSAMYFCASILSGRGTDAQYFGPGTRLTVL.

This clonotype was seen repeatedly, ten times or more. The chain combines TRBV30 with TRBJ1-1; D may be TRBD1 (5 bases). Germline assignment: CDR1 GTSNPN and CDR2 SVGIG (reference sequence). The V end was cut by 8 bases, the J end by 11 bases, with 15 bases between. The CDR3 covers 10 residues. CDR3 in amino acids: CAHLGVVAFF. In nucleotides, the CDR3 is TGTGCCCACCTGGGGGTGGTGGCTTTCTTT.

This clonotype was recorded at least ten times. The genes are TRBV7-3 and TRBJ2-1, with 9 bases aligning to TRBD2. The CDR3 is 15 amino acids. Germline V gene data show CDR1 as SGHTA and CDR2 as FQGTGA. V was pared by 2 bases and J by 10 bases, with 9 bases of the junction left unmatched. The CDR3 DNA follows: TGTGCCAGCAGCTTATCAGCGGGAGGAATAGTGGAGCAGTTCTTC. It is translated as CASSLSAGGIVEQFF.

This clonotype was observed many times. This chain joins TRBV3-1 and TRBJ2-1, with 10 bases fitting TRBD2. The germline V gene encodes CDR1 LGHDT and CDR2 YNNKEL (reference sequence). With V trimmed by 5 bases and J by 4 bases, 5 bases remained unmatched. The length of the CDR3 is 15 residues. The CDR3 DNA sequence: TGTGCCAGCAGCTCCGAGCGGGGGGGGTACAATGAGCAGTTCTTC. It codes for CASSSERGGYNEQFF.

Comments on this clonotype: This sequence may be a read error, since a much larger clone differs from it by one base. The chain couples TRBV28 to TRBJ1-4; perhaps TRBD1 as D (5 bases). The CDR3 is made up of 18 amino acids. Germline-derived CDR1 and CDR2 are MDHEN and SYDVKM. This CDR3 is CASSFWEGVAATNEKPFF. The CDR3 DNA reads as TGTGCCAGCAGTTTTTGGGAAGGGGTTGCTGCAACTAATGAAAAACCGTTTTTT.

This clonotype was recorded at least ten times. The V and J genes are TRBV9 and TRBJ2-7, with 7 bases fitting TRBD2. The CDR3 spans 13 residues. In germline, CDR1 is SGDLS, CDR2 YYNGEE. The junction had 1 base not matched to a gene; V was cut back by 4 bases and J by 0 bases. CDR3 nucleotide sequence: TGTGCCAGCAGCCGCGGGAGCTCCTACGAGCAGTACTTC. Translation gives CASSRGSSYEQYF.

This clonotype was seen ten or more times. The gene calls are TRBV12-3 or TRBV12-4 and TRBJ2-7; D gene ambiguous. The CDR3 consists of 13 residues. V lost 4 bases and J lost 2, with 9 bases in between. The CDR3 spells CASSSRTTYEQYV. DNA of the CDR3: TGTGCCAGCAGTTCGCGGACCACCTACGAGCAGTACGTC.